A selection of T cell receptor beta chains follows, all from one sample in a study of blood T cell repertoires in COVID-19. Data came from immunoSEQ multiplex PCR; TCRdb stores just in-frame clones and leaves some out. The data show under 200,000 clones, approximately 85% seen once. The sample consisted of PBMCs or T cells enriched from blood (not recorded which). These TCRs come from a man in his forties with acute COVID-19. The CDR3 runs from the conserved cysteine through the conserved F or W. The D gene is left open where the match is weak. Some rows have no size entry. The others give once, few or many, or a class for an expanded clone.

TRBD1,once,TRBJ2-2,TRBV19,CASSGTGGSGELFF,TGTGCCAGTAGTGGGACAGGGGGATCCGGGGAGCTGTTTTTT
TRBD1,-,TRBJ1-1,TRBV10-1,CASSDRDRGAIEAFF,TGCGCCAGCAGTGACCGGGACAGGGGTGCGATTGAAGCTTTCTTT
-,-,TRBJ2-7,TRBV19,CASSIGSQGNFYEQYF,TGTGCCAGTAGTATAGGTTCGCAGGGGAACTTCTACGAGCAGTACTTC
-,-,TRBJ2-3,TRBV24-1,CATSDPTWGGTDTQYF,TGTGCCACCAGTGATCCGACGTGGGGGGGCACAGATACGCAGTATTTT
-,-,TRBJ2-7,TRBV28,CASRPRLLDEQYF,TGTGCCAGCAGGCCCCGTCTCCTAGACGAGCAGTACTTC
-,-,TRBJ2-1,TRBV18,CASSTSRTAYNEQFF,TGTGCCAGCTCAACGTCGAGGACAGCCTACAATGAGCAGTTCTTC
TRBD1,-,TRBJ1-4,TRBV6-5,CASSRDRGHEKLFF,TGTGCCAGCAGCCGGGACAGGGGGCATGAAAAACTGTTTTTT
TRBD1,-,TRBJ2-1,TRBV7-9,CASRPSGTGTYNEQFF,TGTGCCAGCAGACCCTCCGGGACAGGGACATACAATGAGCAGTTCTTC
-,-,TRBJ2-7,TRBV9,CASSPTRRVEGNEQYF,TGTGCCAGCAGCCCTACGCGGAGGGTGGAAGGGAACGAGCAGTACTTC
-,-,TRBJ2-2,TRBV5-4,CASSFTGAGELFF,TGTGCCAGCAGCTTTACAGGCGCGGGGGAGCTGTTTTTT
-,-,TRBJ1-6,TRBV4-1,CASSRFQGRPDSPLHF,TGCGCCAGCAGCCGGTTCCAGGGGCGCCCCGATTCACCCCTCCACTTT
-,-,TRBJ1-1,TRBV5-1,CASRIQGTYTEAFF,TGCGCCAGCAGGATACAGGGTACCTACACTGAAGCTTTCTTT
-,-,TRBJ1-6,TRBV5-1,CASSGGQPIPYNSPLHF,TGCGCCAGCAGCGGGGGACAACCAATCCCGTATAATTCACCCCTCCACTTT
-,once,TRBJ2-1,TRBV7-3,CASSYDSAGNEQFF,TGTGCCAGCAGCTATGACTCGGCGGGCAATGAGCAGTTCTTC
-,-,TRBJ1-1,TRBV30,CAWAPIITEAFF,TGTGCCTGGGCACCTATAATTACTGAAGCTTTCTTT
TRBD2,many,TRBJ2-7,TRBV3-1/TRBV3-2,CASSRATSLYEQYF,TGTGCCAGCAGCCGGGCGACTAGCCTCTACGAGCAGTACTTC
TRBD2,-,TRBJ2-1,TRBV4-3,CASSQVWLAGSNEQFF,TGCGCCAGCAGCCAAGTATGGCTAGCGGGAAGCAATGAGCAGTTCTTC
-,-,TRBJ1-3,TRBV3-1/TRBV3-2,CASLSSGNTIYF,TGTGCCAGCCTGAGCTCTGGAAACACCATATATTTT
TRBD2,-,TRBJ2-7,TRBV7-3,CASSQTPSGSHEQYF,TGTGCCAGCAGCCAAACCCCTAGCGGGAGCCACGAGCAGTACTTC
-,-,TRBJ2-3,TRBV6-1,CASRHSGDTQYF,TGTGCCAGCAGACACTCGGGTGATACGCAGTATTTT
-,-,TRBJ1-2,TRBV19,CASSIRQASYGYTF,TGTGCCAGTAGTATAAGACAGGCCTCCTATGGCTACACCTTC
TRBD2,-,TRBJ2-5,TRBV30,CAWSVRLAGGNQETQYF,TGTGCCTGGAGTGTAAGGCTAGCGGGAGGCAATCAAGAGACCCAGTACTTC
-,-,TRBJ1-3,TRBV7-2,CASSFRVVGENTIYF,TGTGCCAGCAGCTTCCGGGTTGTCGGAGAAAACACCATATATTTT
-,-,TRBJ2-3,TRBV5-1,CASSGPLTGEFTDTQYF,TGCGCCAGCAGCGGACCTTTGACAGGCGAGTTCACAGATACGCAGTATTTT
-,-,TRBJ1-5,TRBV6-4,CASSDSPGAGQPQHF,TGTGCCAGCAGTGACTCGCCAGGGGCTGGTCAGCCCCAGCATTTT
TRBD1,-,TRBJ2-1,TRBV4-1,CASSPAPGQGPVYNEQFF,TGCGCCAGCAGCCCTGCACCAGGACAGGGCCCTGTCTACAATGAGCAGTTCTTC
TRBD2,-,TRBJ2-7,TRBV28,CASSSSSGTLYEQYF,TGTGCCAGCAGTTCCTCTAGCGGGACCCTCTACGAGCAGTACTTC
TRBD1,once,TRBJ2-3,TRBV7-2,CASSLSGTVTFTDTQYF,TGTGCCAGCAGCTTATCCGGGACAGTTACGTTCACAGATACGCAGTATTTT
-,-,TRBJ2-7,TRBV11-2,CASSFTTGYSYEQYF,TGTGCCAGCAGCTTTACTACAGGGTACTCCTACGAGCAGTACTTC
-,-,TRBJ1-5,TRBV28,CASSGNFNQPQHF,TGTGCCAGCAGCGGTAACTTCAATCAGCCCCAGCATTTT
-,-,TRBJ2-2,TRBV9,CASSVSPESWGELFF,TGTGCCAGCAGCGTATCTCCAGAATCTTGGGGGGAGCTGTTTTTT
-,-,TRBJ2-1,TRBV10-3,CAISVLDHYNEQFF,TGTGCCATCAGTGTGCTAGACCACTACAATGAGCAGTTCTTC
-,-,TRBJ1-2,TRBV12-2,CASRFRRRRPYGYTF,TGTGCAAGTCGCTTCCGGAGACGGAGGCCGTATGGCTACACCTTC
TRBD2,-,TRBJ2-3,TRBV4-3,CASSPGTSGSTDAQYF,TGCGCCAGCAGCCCAGGGACTAGCGGTAGCACAGATGCGCAGTATTTT
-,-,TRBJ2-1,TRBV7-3,CASSLIGFRYNEQFF,TGTGCCAGCAGCTTAATAGGATTCAGGTACAATGAGCAGTTCTTC
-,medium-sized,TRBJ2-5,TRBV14,CASSRLQAQETQYF,TGTGCCAGCAGCCGACTCCAAGCACAAGAGACCCAGTACTTC
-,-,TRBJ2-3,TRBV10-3,CAISALKGNLYTQYF,TGTGCCATCAGTGCATTAAAGGGGAATCTGTATACGCAGTATTTT
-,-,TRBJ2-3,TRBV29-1,CSVEGAAVTDTQYF,TGCAGCGTTGAAGGGGCAGCGGTCACAGATACGCAGTATTTT
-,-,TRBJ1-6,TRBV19,CASRPQGRASPLHF,TGTGCCAGCCGTCCCCAGGGGAGGGCTTCACCCCTCCACTTT
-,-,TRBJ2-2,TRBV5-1,CASSYRAGELFF,TGCGCCAGCAGCTACAGGGCCGGGGAGCTGTTTTTT